The 28 T cell receptor beta chains in this list originate from one sample, sequenced in a study of cytomegalovirus exposure and HLA in healthy donors. The PCR contained 60 Vbeta and 13 Jbeta primers. Profiled with immunoSEQ multiplex PCR; TCRdb holds only in-frame clones, not every one. Among 80,000 to 95,000 clones listed, roughly two thirds were seen once. Sequencing was done on a sample of PBMCs. The receptors were gathered from a human donor in good health.

The chain carries TRBV7-2 and TRBJ1-6; 9 nucleotides agree with TRBD1. CDR1 is SGHTA and CDR2 is FQGNSA in the germline V gene. V shed 5 bases, J shed 7 bases, and the junction held 6 bases outside the gene matches. CDR3 size: 15 residues. CDR3 protein: CASSPRTGENSPLHF. The CDR3 nucleotides are TGTGCCAGCAGCCCCCGGACAGGGGAGAATTCACCCCTCCACTTT.

The DNA for the CDR3 is TGCGCCAGCAGCGGCGACCGGGACAGGGGCGTCAACACCGGGGAGCTGTTTTTT. Its translation: CASSGDRDRGVNTGELFF. The chain is built from TRBV5-1 and TRBJ2-2; 10 bases are shared with TRBD1. V was clipped by 4 bases and J by 2 bases; unmatched bases: 11. This CDR3 spans 18 amino acids. Germline V gives CDR1 SGHRS, CDR2 YFSETQ.

This clone was seen more than once but under ten times. The chain employs TRBV5-4 and TRBJ2-3, with a tentative D call TRBD2 (6 bases). The V gene's germline CDR1 is SGHNT and CDR2 YYREEE (reference sequence). The length of the CDR3 is 16 residues. The V end was cut by 2 bases, the J end by 3 bases, with 16 bases between. The CDR3: CASSFRRGRGTDTQYF. The CDR3 region has the DNA TGTGCCAGCAGCTTTAGGAGGGGAAGAGGTACAGATACGCAGTATTTT.

This clone was observed a handful of times. Other DNA sequences of this sample code for an identical CDR3. This chain links TRBV6-5 with TRBJ1-1, with D possibly matching TRBD1 (6 bases). The ends were cut back, 0 bases at V and 4 bases at J, with 6 bases in the middle. This CDR3 comprises 13 residues. In germline, CDR1 is MNHEY, CDR2 SVGAGI. The CDR3 DNA reads TGTGCCAGCAGTTACTCAGGGGGCACTGAAGCTTTCTTT. Amino acid sequence: CASSYSGGTEAFF.

The rearrangement links TRBV6-1 to TRBJ2-7; no clear D gene. Germline CDR1 is MNHNS and CDR2 is SASEGT. V lost 3 bases and J lost 6, with 15 bases in between. CDR3 length equals 14 residues. DNA for the CDR3: TGTGCCAGCAGTGATATTGCCCAGGTATCCGAGCAGTACTTC. Translating it yields CASSDIAQVSEQYF.

The rearrangement joins TRBV7-3 to TRBJ1-2; unclear D gene. The germline V gene encodes CDR1 SGHTA and CDR2 FQGTGA. The CDR3 runs to 15 residues. V shed 6 bases and J shed 4 bases, with 18 bases lying between them. Here the CDR3 DNA reads TGTGCCAGCAGTTCTCAAGCACCCCAAGCCTATGGCTACACCTTC. Its protein is CASSSQAPQAYGYTF.

This clone came up a few times. CDR3 nucleotides: TGTGCCAGCACTCAACAGGGAGAAGGCTCCTACGAGCAGTACTTC. Its protein is CASTQQGEGSYEQYF. The V gene is TRBV27, the J gene TRBJ2-7; maybe TRBD1 (6 bases). Trimming took off 7 bases at V and 0 bases at J, with 16 bases between the two ends. This CDR3 contains 15 residues. The V gene's germline CDR1 is MNHEY and CDR2 SMNVEV (reference sequence).

This sequence joins TRBV10-3 and TRBJ2-2; TRBD2 might be the D (6 bases). This CDR3 is built from 15 residues. The V and J ends lost 7 bases and 4 bases respectively, with 16 bases between them. The V gene's germline CDR1 is ENHRY and CDR2 SYGVKD. In DNA form, the CDR3 reads TGTGCCATCAATGACTTGGGGGAGGTCACCGGGGAGCTGTTTTTT. It encodes CAINDLGEVTGELFF.

The DNA of the CDR3 is TGTGCCAGCAGCCCCACTCCGGGACGGGAGGAAGAGACCCAGTACTTC. Its translation is CASSPTPGREEETQYF. The chain carries TRBV5-4 and TRBJ2-5, with 7 bases lining up with TRBD2. V lost 4 bases and J lost 3; bases outside the gene matches: 12. Germline CDR1 reads SGHNT; CDR2 reads YYREEE (reference sequence). There are 16 residues in the CDR3.

V gene TRBV10-2 combines with J gene TRBJ2-1, with D perhaps TRBD2 (7 bases). CDR3 size: 18 residues. V was shortened by 2 bases and J by 0 bases, with 17 bases between the two germline ends. In germline, CDR1 is WSHSY, CDR2 SAAADI. The CDR3 DNA is TGCGCCAGCAGTGAGCCGAAGGCGGGGGCGCTCTCCTACAATGAGCAGTTCTTC. Its protein is CASSEPKAGALSYNEQFF.

This clone showed up just a few times. The rearrangement uses TRBV10-3 and TRBJ2-7; 8 bases line up with TRBD2. Germline assignment: CDR1 ENHRY and CDR2 SYGVKD. This CDR3 has 15 amino acids. V trimming: 10 bases; J trimming: 7 bases; junction bases outside the gene matches: 18. In DNA form, the CDR3 reads TGTGCCACCCTGACCAGCGGGGGCGCGAGAGGGGAGCAGTACTTC. Protein product: CATLTSGGARGEQYF.

This clone was counted between two and nine times. CDR3 in amino acids: CASSPPSGESYGYTF. DNA for the CDR3: TGTGCCAGCAGCCCACCGTCAGGGGAGTCTTATGGCTACACCTTC. This rearrangement joins TRBV5-6 to TRBJ1-2; perhaps TRBD1 as D (6 bases). Germline V gene data show CDR1 as SGHDT and CDR2 as YYEEEE. V was pared by 4 bases and J by 5 bases, with 18 bases between. The CDR3 is 15 amino acids.

The chain employs TRBV5-1 and TRBJ2-3; TRBD2 matches 7 bases. After removal of 5 bases from V and 2 bases from J, the junction contained 8 bases not matched to a gene. Germline V CDR1 and CDR2: SGHRS, YFSETQ. The CDR3 spans 15 residues. The CDR3 bases are TGCGCCAGCAGGCCAAGGGGAGGGATCACAGATACGCAGTATTTT. Translation: CASRPRGGITDTQYF.

The genes are TRBV7-2 and TRBJ1-2; D is perhaps TRBD1 (6 bases). The V and J ends lost 5 bases and 5 bases respectively, with 9 bases between them. Germline lookup yields CDR1 SGHTA and CDR2 FQGNSA. The CDR3 covers 12 residues. DNA of the CDR3: TGTGCCAGCAGCACACAGGGTTATGGCTACACCTTC. It specifies CASSTQGYGYTF.

This clone has only a few counts. The rearrangement uses TRBV2 and TRBJ2-5; 8 bases are shared with TRBD1. This CDR3 has 13 amino acids. With V trimmed by 7 bases and J by 2 bases, 3 bases remained unmatched. Looked up from germline, CDR1 is SNHLY and CDR2 is FYNNEI. The CDR3 bases are TGTGCCAGCAATCGGGACAGGCAAGAGACCCAGTACTTC. The encoded protein is CASNRDRQETQYF.

The rearrangement links TRBV6-1 to TRBJ2-7, with D maybe TRBD1 (5 bases). Trimming removed 3 bases from V and 2 bases from J, with 14 bases in between. Germline values: CDR1 MNHNS, CDR2 SASEGT. This CDR3 has 15 amino acids. CDR3: CASSDMGQGAYEQYF. For the CDR3, the DNA is TGTGCCAGCAGTGATATGGGGCAGGGCGCCTACGAGCAGTACTTC.

This chain connects TRBV29-1 to TRBJ1-1; D not certain. Germline CDR1 is SQVTM and CDR2 is ANQGSEA. This CDR3 has 13 residues. V lost 3 bases, J lost 0 bases, and 8 bases lay in between. CDR3 in amino acids: CSVETQVNTEAFF. The CDR3 DNA sequence: TGCAGCGTTGAGACGCAGGTGAACACTGAAGCTTTCTTT.

The chain carries TRBV19 and TRBJ1-4, with TRBD1 identical over 11 bases. Germline CDR1 LNHDA, CDR2 SQIVND (reference sequence). The CDR3 covers 17 residues. J gave up 2 bases and V 3 bases, and 5 bases lay outside the gene matches. CDR3 DNA sequence: TGTGCCAGTAGTATTTCGGACAGGGGGCCTACTAATGAAAAACTGTTTTTT. Translating it yields CASSISDRGPTNEKLFF.

The CDR3 is CASSMTGKETQYF. CDR3 nucleotides: TGTGCCAGCAGTATGACAGGGAAGGAGACCCAGTACTTC. The chain joins TRBV9 to TRBJ2-5; 7 bases line up with TRBD1. Germline CDR1 SGDLS, CDR2 YYNGEE. The CDR3 has 13 amino acids. With 5 bases clipped from V and 5 bases from J, the junction kept 6 bases outside the gene matches.

This clone was detected only a few times. The CDR3 is CASSLRQAYGYTF. The CDR3 coding sequence is TGTGCCAGCAGTCTCCGACAGGCATATGGCTACACCTTC. V is TRBV6-1 and J is TRBJ1-2, with D perhaps matching TRBD1 (6 bases). Germline assignment: CDR1 MNHNS and CDR2 SASEGT. V was pared by 5 bases and J by 5 bases, with 12 bases between. The CDR3 extends over 13 amino acids.

This CDR3 is CASSPPGVRSTEAFF. The CDR3 DNA sequence: TGTGCCAGCAGCCCACCGGGGGTAAGGAGCACTGAAGCTTTCTTT. V and J are TRBV21-1 and TRBJ1-1. TRBV21-1 is an annotated pseudogene. The CDR3 is 15 residues long.

This chain links TRBV2 with TRBJ2-2, with a weak D call TRBD1 (5 bases). In germline, CDR1 is SNHLY, CDR2 FYNNEI. Trimming cost V 5 bases and J 5 bases, with 12 bases left between them. CDR3 size: 14 residues. The CDR3 region is CASSSAGPTGELFF. The DNA for the CDR3 is TGTGCCAGCAGTAGTGCAGGGCCAACCGGGGAGCTGTTTTTT.

The CDR3 sequence: CASSLVPGLGANVLTF. For the CDR3, the DNA is TGTGCCAGCAGCTTAGTTCCGGGACTAGGGGCCAACGTCCTGACTTTC. The genes are TRBV7-3 and TRBJ2-6; TRBD2 aligns across 7 bases. This CDR3 is 16 amino acids long. Germline CDR1 and CDR2: SGHTA and FQGTGA. V lost 2 bases and J lost 4; bases outside the gene matches: 5.

The chain is built from TRBV10-3 and TRBJ2-5, with 14 bases matching TRBD2. The CDR3 sequence is 16 residues long. The V segment lost 3 bases and the J segment 11 bases; nucleotides outside the gene matches: 11. Per germline, CDR1 ENHRY and CDR2 SYGVKD. The CDR3 loop is CAISDPGLAGAQGQYF. DNA of the CDR3: TGTGCCATCAGTGACCCGGGACTAGCGGGGGCCCAGGGACAGTACTTC.

V is TRBV4-1 and J is TRBJ1-2; no reliable D call. This CDR3 contains 15 residues. Germline CDR1 MGHRA, CDR2 YSYEKL. With 0 bases removed from V and 4 bases from J, the gap between germline ends came to 12 bases. CDR3 DNA: TGCGCCAGCAGCCAAGATAATGGCAGAACCTATGGCTACACCTTC. Its translation is CASSQDNGRTYGYTF.

This clone was counted a few times. The chain carries TRBV6-6 and TRBJ1-2; 9 nucleotides align to TRBD1. This CDR3 contains 13 residues. Germline V CDR1 and CDR2: MNHNY, SVGAGI (reference sequence). Germline trimming cut 6 bases from V and 3 bases from J; bases unmatched to any gene: 2. CDR3 sequence reads: CASRDRGDYGYTF. The DNA of the CDR3 is TGTGCCAGCAGGGACAGGGGAGACTATGGCTACACCTTC.

This chain joins TRBV11-3 and TRBJ1-1; D remains ambiguous. CDR3 length: 11 residues. Per the germline V gene, CDR1 is SGHNT and CDR2 is YENEEA. V was cut by 3 bases and J by 6 bases, with 5 bases left in between. The CDR3 region has the DNA TGTGCCAGCAGCTTGGGCTCTGAAGCTTTCTTT. Its translation: CASSLGSEAFF.

This clone appeared a few times. V usage is TRBV9 and J usage is TRBJ1-2, with D possibly TRBD1 on 5 matching bases. The CDR3 consists of 13 residues. The V and J ends lost 0 bases and 7 bases respectively, with 10 bases between them. Looked up from germline, CDR1 is SGDLS and CDR2 is YYNGEE. The CDR3 coding sequence is TGTGCCAGCAGCGTAGGCCAGGGCTTTGGCTACACCTTC. Protein product: CASSVGQGFGYTF.